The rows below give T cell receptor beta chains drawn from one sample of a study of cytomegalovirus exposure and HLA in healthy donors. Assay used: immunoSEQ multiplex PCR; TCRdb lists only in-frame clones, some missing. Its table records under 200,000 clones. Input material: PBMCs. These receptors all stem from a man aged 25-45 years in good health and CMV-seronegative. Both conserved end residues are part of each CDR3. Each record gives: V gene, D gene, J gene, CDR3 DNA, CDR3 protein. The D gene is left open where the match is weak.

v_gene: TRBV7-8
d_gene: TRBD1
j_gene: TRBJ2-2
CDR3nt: TGTGCCAGCAGCTTAGCCCCAGGGGGCAACACCGGGGAGCTGTTTTTT
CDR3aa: CASSLAPGGNTGELFF

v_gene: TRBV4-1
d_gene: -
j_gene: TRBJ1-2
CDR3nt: TGCGCCAGCAGCCCCCTCATGGCGCGGGGGAATAACTATGGCTACACCTTC
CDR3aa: CASSPLMARGNNYGYTF

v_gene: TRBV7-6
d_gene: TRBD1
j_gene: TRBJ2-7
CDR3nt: TGTGCCAGCAGCTCTCAGCCCGGGACAGAAAGCGAGCAGTACTTC
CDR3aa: CASSSQPGTESEQYF

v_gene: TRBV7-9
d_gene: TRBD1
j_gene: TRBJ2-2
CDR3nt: TGTGCCAGCCTCTGGACAGGGGGTGGCGGGGAGCTGTTTTTT
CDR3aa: CASLWTGGGGELFF

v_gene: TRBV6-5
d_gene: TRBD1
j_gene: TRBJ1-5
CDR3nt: TGTGCCAGCAGTGAACAGGGGAGCAATCAGCCCCAGCATTTT
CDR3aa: CASSEQGSNQPQHF

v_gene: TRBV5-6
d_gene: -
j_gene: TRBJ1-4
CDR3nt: TGTGCCAGCAGCTCGGGTATGGTTGAAAAACTGTTTTTT
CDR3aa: CASSSGMVEKLFF

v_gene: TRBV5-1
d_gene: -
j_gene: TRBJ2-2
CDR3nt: TGCGCCAGCAGCTTCGAGGTTTTGGGGCTCGGCACCGGGGAGCTGTTTTTT
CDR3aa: CASSFEVLGLGTGELFF

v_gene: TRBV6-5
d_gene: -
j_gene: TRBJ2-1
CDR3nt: TGTGCCAGCAGGGACTTCTCATCCTACAATGAGCAGTTCTTC
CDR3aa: CASRDFSSYNEQFF

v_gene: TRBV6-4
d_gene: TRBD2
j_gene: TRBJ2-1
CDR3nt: TGTGCCAGCAGTGGAACTAGCGGGAGCGCTCGGGAGCAGTTCTTC
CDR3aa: CASSGTSGSAREQFF

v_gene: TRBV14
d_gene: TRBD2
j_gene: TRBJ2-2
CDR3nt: TGTGCCAGCAGCCGAGGACTAGCGGGAGCCGGGGAGCTGTTTTTT
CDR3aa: CASSRGLAGAGELFF

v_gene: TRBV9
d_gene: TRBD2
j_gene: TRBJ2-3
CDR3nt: TGTACCAGCAGCTCTACACTAGCGGGAGGGGGCGATACGCAGTATTTT
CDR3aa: CTSSSTLAGGGDTQYF

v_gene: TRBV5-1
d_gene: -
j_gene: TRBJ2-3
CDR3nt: TGCGCCAGCAGCTTAGAGGGAATGAGCACAACAGATACGCAGTATTTT
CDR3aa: CASSLEGMSTTDTQYF

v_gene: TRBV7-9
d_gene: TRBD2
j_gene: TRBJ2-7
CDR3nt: TGTGCCAGCAGCACAACGGCTAGCGGGAGCTACGAGCAGTACTTC
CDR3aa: CASSTTASGSYEQYF

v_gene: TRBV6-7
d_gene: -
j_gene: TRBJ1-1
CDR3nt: TGTGCCAGCAATGCAGGGGCCCCCGAAGCTTTCTTT
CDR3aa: CASNAGAPEAFF

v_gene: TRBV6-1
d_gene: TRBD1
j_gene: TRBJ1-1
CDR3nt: TGTGCCAGTAGGACAGGGAGCTTTGGCGCTTTCTTT
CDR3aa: CASRTGSFGAFF

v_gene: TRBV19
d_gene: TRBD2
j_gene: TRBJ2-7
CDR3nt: TGTTCACTATTTCGGACTAGCGTACCCTCCTACGAGCAGTACTTC
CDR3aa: CSLFRTSVPSYEQYF

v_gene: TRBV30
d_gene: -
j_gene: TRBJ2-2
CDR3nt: TGTGCATATCGGAGGGCGAACACCGGGGAGCTGTTTTTT
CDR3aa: CAYRRANTGELFF

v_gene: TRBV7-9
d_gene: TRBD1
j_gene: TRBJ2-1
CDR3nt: TGTGCCAGCAGCCCAATGGGGACAGGCAATGAGCAGTTCTTC
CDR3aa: CASSPMGTGNEQFF

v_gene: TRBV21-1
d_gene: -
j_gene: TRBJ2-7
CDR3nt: TGTGCCAGCAGCAAATGGAGCGGGGTGTCGTACGAGCAGTACTTC
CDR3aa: CASSKWSGVSYEQYF

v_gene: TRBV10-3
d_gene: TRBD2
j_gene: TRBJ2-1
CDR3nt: TGTGCCATCACTGGGACTAGCGGAAACAATGAGCAGTTCTTC
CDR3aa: CAITGTSGNNEQFF

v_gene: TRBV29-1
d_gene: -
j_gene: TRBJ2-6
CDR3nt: TGCAGCGCCTTACCGGGCTCTGGGGCCAACGTCCTGACTTTC
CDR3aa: CSALPGSGANVLTF

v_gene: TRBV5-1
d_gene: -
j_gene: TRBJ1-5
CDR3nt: TGCGCCAGCAGCCATTTGGACAGTACCAATCAGCCCCAGCATTTT
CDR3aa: CASSHLDSTNQPQHF

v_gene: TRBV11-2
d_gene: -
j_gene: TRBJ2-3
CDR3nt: TGTGCCAGCAGTCCCCTACGCGGTCGCACAGATACGCAGTATTTT
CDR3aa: CASSPLRGRTDTQYF

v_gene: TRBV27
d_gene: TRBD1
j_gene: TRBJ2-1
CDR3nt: TGTGCCAGCAGCTTCCCGGGACAGGGGAGGAATGAGCAGTTCTTC
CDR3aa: CASSFPGQGRNEQFF

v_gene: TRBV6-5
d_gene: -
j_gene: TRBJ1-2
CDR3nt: TGTGCCAGCAGTTACAGCGTAATAGCCTCATGGAATGGCTACACCTTC
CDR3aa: CASSYSVIASWNGYTF

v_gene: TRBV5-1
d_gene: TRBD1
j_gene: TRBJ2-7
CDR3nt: TGCGCCAGCAGCTTGGATCCCGCGGGACAGGGGGCCTACGAGCAGTACTTC
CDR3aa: CASSLDPAGQGAYEQYF

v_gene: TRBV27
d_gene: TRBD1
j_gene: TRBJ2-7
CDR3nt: TGTGCCAGCAGTATGGACAGGGGACCCTACGAGCAGTACTTC
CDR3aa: CASSMDRGPYEQYF

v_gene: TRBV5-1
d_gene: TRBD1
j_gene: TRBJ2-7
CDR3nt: TGCGCCAGCAGCCCGGGACAGGTAGAAAACGAGCAGTACTTC
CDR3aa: CASSPGQVENEQYF

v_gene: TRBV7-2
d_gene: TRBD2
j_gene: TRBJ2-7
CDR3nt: TGTGCCAGCAGCCCGTGGACTAGTTCTCGGGAGCAGTACTTC
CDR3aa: CASSPWTSSREQYF

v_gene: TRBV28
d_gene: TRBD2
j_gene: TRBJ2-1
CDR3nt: TGTGCCAGCAGTTTTCCAGCGGGAGTGAATGAGCAGTTCTTC
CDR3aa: CASSFPAGVNEQFF

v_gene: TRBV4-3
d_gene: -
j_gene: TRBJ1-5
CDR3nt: TGCGCCAGCAGCCAAGATGCGTCAGGGAATCAGCCCCAGCATTTT
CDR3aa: CASSQDASGNQPQHF

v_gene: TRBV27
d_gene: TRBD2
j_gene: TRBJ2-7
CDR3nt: TGTGCCAGCAGTCTTAGCGGGAGTGCACGCTCCTACGAGCAGTACTTC
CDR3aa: CASSLSGSARSYEQYF